The sequence of this T cell receptor beta chain was determined in a study of shared clonotypes between healthy human individuals. For the study at large: Donor ages ranged 18 to 49 years: a couple of women, a few men. Study-level points and caveats: Naive subsets generally had larger estimated richness than memory subsets.

Profiling relied on immunoSEQ multiplex PCR, and the TCRdb table lists in-frame clones only, not all of them. The sample holds more than 2 million clones, about 95% seen once. Comment on this clone: The antigen is undetermined.

Cells designated naive CD8 were CD45RO-negative and were positively selected for CCR7, with terminally differentiated effector memory CD45RA+ cells excluded. This CDR3 region has 14 residues. Per the germline V gene, CDR1 is MGHRA and CDR2 is YSYEKL. Between the trimmed V and J ends, which lost 1 base and 6 bases, there was a span of 11 bases. This TCR was recovered from a man between 18 and 35 years old in good health. The material sequenced was naive CD8+ T cells sorted from blood. The chain couples TRBV4-1 to TRBJ2-3, with D possibly TRBD2 on 6 matching bases. The CDR3 DNA reads as TGCGCCAGCAGCCAAGGTCCGGGAGCGGATACGCAGTATTTT. This codes for CASSQGPGADTQYF.